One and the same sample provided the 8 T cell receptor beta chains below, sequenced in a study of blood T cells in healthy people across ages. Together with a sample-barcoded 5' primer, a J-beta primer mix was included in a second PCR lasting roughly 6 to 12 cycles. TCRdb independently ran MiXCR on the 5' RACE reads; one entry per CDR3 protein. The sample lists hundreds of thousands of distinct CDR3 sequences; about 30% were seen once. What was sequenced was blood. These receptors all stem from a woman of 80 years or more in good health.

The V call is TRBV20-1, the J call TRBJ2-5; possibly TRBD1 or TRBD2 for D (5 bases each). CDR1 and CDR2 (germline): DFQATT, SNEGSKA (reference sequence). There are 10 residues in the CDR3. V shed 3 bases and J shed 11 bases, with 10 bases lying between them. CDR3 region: CSASNRRQYF. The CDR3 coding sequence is TGCAGTGCTAGTAACAGGAGGCAGTACTTC.

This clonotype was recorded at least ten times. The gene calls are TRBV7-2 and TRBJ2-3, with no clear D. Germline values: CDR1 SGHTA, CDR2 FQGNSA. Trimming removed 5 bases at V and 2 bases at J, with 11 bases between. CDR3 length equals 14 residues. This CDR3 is CASSVGIYTDTQYF. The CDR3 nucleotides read TGTGCCAGCAGCGTAGGGATTTACACAGATACGCAGTATTTT.

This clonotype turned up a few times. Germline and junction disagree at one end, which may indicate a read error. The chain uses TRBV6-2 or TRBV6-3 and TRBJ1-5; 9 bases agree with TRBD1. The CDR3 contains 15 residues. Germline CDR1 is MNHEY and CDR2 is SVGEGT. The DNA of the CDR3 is TGTGCCAACAGTTACAGGGGGCGCGTGAATCAGCCCCAGCATTTT. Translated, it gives CANSYRGRVNQPQHF.

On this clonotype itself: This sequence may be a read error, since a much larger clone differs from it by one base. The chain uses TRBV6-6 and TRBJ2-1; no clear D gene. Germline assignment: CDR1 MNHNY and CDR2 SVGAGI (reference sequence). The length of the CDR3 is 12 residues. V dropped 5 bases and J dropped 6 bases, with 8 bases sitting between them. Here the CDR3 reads CASSPVINEQFF. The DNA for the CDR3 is TGTGCCAGCAGTCCCGTGATCAATGAGCAGTTCTTC.

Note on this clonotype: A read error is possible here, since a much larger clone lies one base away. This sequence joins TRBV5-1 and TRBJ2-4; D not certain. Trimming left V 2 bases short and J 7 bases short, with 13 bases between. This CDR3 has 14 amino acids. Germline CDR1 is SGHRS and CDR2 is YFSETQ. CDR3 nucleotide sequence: TGCGCCAGCAGCTTCGGCAGCAAATTGAACATTCAGTACTTC. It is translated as CASSFGSKLNIQYF.

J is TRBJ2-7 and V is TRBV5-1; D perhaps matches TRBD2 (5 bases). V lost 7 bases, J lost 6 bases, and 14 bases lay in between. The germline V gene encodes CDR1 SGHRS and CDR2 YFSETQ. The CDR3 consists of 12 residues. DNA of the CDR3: TGCGCCAGCGGCGGACTGTCAGGCGAGCAGTACTTC. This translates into CASGGLSGEQYF.

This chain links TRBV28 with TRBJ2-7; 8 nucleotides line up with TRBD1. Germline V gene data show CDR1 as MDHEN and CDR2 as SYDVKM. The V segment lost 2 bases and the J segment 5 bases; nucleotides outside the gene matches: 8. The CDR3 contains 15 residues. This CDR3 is CASSLPGRGRDEQYF. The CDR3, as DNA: TGTGCCAGCAGTTTACCTGGCAGGGGGCGGGACGAGCAGTACTTC. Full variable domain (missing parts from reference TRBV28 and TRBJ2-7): DVKVTQSSRYLVKRTGEKVFLECVQDMDHENMFWYRQDPGLGLRLIYFSYDVKMKEKGDIPEGYSVSREKKERFSLILESASTNQTSMYLCASSLPGRGRDEQYFGPGTRLTVT.

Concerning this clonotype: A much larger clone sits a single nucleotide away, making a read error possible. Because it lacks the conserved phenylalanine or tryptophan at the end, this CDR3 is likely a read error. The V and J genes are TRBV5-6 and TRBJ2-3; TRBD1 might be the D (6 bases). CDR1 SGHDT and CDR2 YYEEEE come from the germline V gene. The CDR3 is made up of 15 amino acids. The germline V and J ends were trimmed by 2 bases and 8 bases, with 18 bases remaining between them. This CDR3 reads CASSFSALAQGTQYC. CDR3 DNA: TGTGCCAGCAGCTTTTCGGCGTTGGCACAGGGTACGCAGTATTGT.